The source of this T cell receptor beta chain is a study of cytomegalovirus exposure and HLA in healthy donors (TCRdb year 2017). In the study overall: In an earlier analysis of about 560 of the donors, 276 Gb of sequence data and 90 million to 120 million unique TCR beta sequences from about 179 million T cells were reported. An early release covering roughly 640 HLA-typed donors comprised about 300 gigabases of sequencing data and around 86 million unique TCR sequences. Of the roughly 400 genotyped donors, 81% were placed in the genetic ancestry cluster associated with self-reported Caucasian donors. The study aimed to test whether cataloging public T cell receptors could reveal signatures of past pathogen exposure. The study used immunosequencing to profile the T cell repertoires of 666 subjects and linked those repertoires to cytomegalovirus serostatus. Along with the roughly 670-subject first cohort, a separate validation cohort of 120 different subjects was used. To predict cytomegalovirus infection status, the study brought together high-throughput TCR immunosequencing, statistical association of individual TCRs with disease status, and machine learning. To study patterns of TCR occurrence, a later analysis re-analyzed previously published TCR beta repertoires from 666 donors and added high-resolution HLA genotyping. In the later analysis, no new phenotypic data were used to find candidate immune exposures; instead, reliance was placed on TCR beta sequences and their occurrence across donors. An earlier analysis of about 620 of the donors applied high-throughput TCR beta sequencing to assess whether each TCR beta V gene segment acted as functional or pseudogenic. Donor age, sex, ethnicity and CMV serostatus were compiled alongside the repertoire data. Genome-wide SNP genotypes for about 65% of the 666 donors were used in a later genetic analysis, which treated that subset as a discovery cohort. All discovery cohort repertoires had been generated on a single sequencing platform. Class I and class II HLA loci were covered by the typing at four-digit resolution. Typing coverage varied by locus: 629-630 donors for A, B, C, DRB1 and DQB1; roughly 560 for DQA1; some 610 for DPA1; approximately 470 for DPB1. Roughly five DR-DQ haplotypes were handled as single units for association and clustering, since linkage in the cohort was strong. Among roughly 400 genotyped donors of the cohort, an average of approximately 200,000 unique TCR beta nucleotide sequences was sequenced per donor, of which approximately 19% were non-productive. Study-wide conclusions, independent of this receptor: A further reported finding was that TCR beta sequences accurately predicted the HLA-A and HLA-B alleles for most subjects in the first cohort. Cytomegalovirus status was reported to be diagnosed by the classifier with high specificity and sensitivity in both the original and validation cohorts. Strong co-occurrence of HLA alleles, especially DR and DQ, made assigning TCR associations to individual alleles difficult. Presence/absence analyses assumed roughly uniform sequencing depth across donors, an assumption that may not hold. In a later genetic analysis, fewer N-insertions in productive TCRs were reported among donors in an Asian-associated ancestry cluster than the roughly 700-donor mean. A later analysis found that most CMV-associated TCR beta chains appeared HLA-restricted, with HLA associations seemingly driven largely by CMV exposure. Because HLA typing was unavailable for some donors at each locus, only the typed subset was used in association tests. A few of the identified cytomegalovirus-associated TCR beta chains were confirmed in vitro to be specific for cytomegalovirus antigens. Correlated functional status among segregating V segments might be attributable to linkage disequilibrium, but an unknown experimental factor could not be ruled out. An association between a missense DCLRE1C variant and V-gene and J-gene trimming of TCR beta chains was found in a later genetic analysis and replicated in an independent cohort. CMV serostatus was the only immune exposure information available for the cohort. According to a later analysis, parvovirus B19, influenza, CMV and Epstein-Barr virus appeared linked to several top co-occurrence clusters. In a later analysis, the rate of TCR association differed among HLA loci, with DRB1 alleles having the most associated TCRs and HLA-C alleles having the fewest. According to the authors, the approach could potentially be generalized to other disease states and immunological phenotypes. A cluster of highly shared sequence variants was judged likely to be a technical artifact of the sequencing pipeline. A later analysis found that HLA-associated TCR beta chains were more clonally expanded and had lower generation probabilities than equally common non-associated chains. In a later analysis, around 17,000 TCR beta sequences were associated with specific HLA alleles at a false discovery rate of 0.05. Broadly in line with IMGT annotations, most TCR beta V segments showed up in productive rearrangements about 87% or about 30% of the time in an earlier analysis of 587 of the donors. Most TCR sequences were seen in very few donors, while some public TCRs were found in many individuals. In the study, around 150 TCR beta chains were listed as associated with cytomegalovirus. Because counts were too low, roughly 16 rarely observed V segments, including chromosome 9 orphons, were left out of the earlier analysis of 587 of the donors. In this cohort, only TCR beta chains were sequenced, and detectable features were limited by the absence of alpha or paired-chain data.

As to this clone: Its antigen has not been determined.

The method was the immunoSEQ multiplex PCR assay. For the multiplex PCR, a mixture combining 60 forward primers for TCR Vbeta segments and 13 reverse primers for TCR Jbeta segments was used. The CDR3 region of rearranged TCR beta genes was amplified from genomic DNA with a multiplex PCR assay. The Illumina HiSeq System was used to sequence the amplified TCR beta libraries as 87-base-pair reads. Per the authors' processing: A later analysis tallied approximately 87 million unique TCR beta chains across the 650 to 750 repertoires, and approximately 9.9 million of those chains were shared by two or more donors. To remove PCR and sequencing errors, raw reads were error-corrected and collapsed into unique sequences using a nearest-neighbor algorithm that merged closely related sequences. Alignment of CDR3 sequences to IMGT reference sequences was used to assign V, D and J gene segments. For a sequence to be retained, at least a six-nucleotide match to both a V gene segment and a J gene segment was required. Rearrangements were called productive when the CDR3 lacked stop codons and stayed in frame with V and J; all others were non-productive. Following IMGT convention, CDR3 was defined as the stretch from the second conserved V-encoded cysteine to the conserved J-encoded phenylalanine. The earlier analysis of some 540 of the donors excluded any sequence lacking an unambiguous match to a single V gene segment. An earlier analysis of fewer than 750 of the donors classified V segments as functional when productive rearrangements were above 56.7% and as segregating when the standard deviation between donors was above 5%. A statistical classification framework was built for diagnosing cytomegalovirus status from the catalog of TCR beta chain sequences. A later analysis assigned V and J genes by comparing TCR nucleotide sequences with IMGT/GENE-DB human TR gene sequences. A later analysis assigned CDR3 sequences and most-parsimonious VDJ recombination scenarios with the TCRdist pipeline. In a later analysis, every TCR beta chain was defined by the combination of its CDR3 amino acid sequence and its V-gene family, and reads without a unique V-gene family were dropped. A later analysis removed 550 to 650 highly shared, low-generation-probability nucleotide sequences to deal with suspected cross-contamination and a sequencing artifact. A later analysis calculated a clonal expansion index for each public chain from normalized within-repertoire ranks of inferred template counts. In a later analysis, generation probabilities were computed using a VDJ recombination model fitted to out-of-frame rearrangements, and the results were checked against IGoR. In a later analysis, hypergeometric tests were used to score TCR-TCR, TCR-HLA and TCR-CMV co-occurrence, with a repertoire-size bias correction applied to TCR pairs. False discovery rates were estimated in a later analysis by permuting HLA or CMV assignments 20 times. In a later analysis, co-occurring TCRs were grouped using DBSCAN, and TCRdist sequence similarity was added for clustering within HLA-allele-positive subsets. For co-occurrence clustering, repertoires with fewer than 30,000 or more than 120,000 public chains were excluded, along with five or six repertoires with anomalous nucleotide sharing. In its TCRdb copy, this immuneACCESS table keeps in-frame sequences only and misses some clones. Where compared with another copy, unresolved V genes explain less than half of these, and the others have no known cause. V and J calls and clone size follow that table, whereas D and trimming were derived from the DNA. This specimen's table enumerates about 210,000 clones. Of the sample, under 1% is held by the ten largest clones.

In total, fewer than 750 healthy bone marrow donors made up the cohort. At the time of sampling, all cohort members were nominally healthy, though unrecorded immune exposures were likely present. The donor tested CMV seropositive and was one of the 289 seropositive cohort members. A peripheral blood sample was provided by each donor, and peripheral blood mononuclear cells were used for TCR beta sequencing. The Qiagen DNeasy Blood Extraction Kit was used to extract genomic DNA from the blood cell samples. This receptor was obtained from a woman aged 25 to 39 in good health and CMV-seropositive. The specimen sequenced was PBMCs.

The nucleotide sequence is given as TGTGCCAGCAGCGGCTCTAGCGGGAGAAGTTACGAGCAGTACTTC. This translates into CASSGSSGRSYEQYF. Recombination connected TRBV11-2 to TRBJ2-7, with TRBD2 identical over 10 junction bases. The germline V gene gives CDR1 as SGHAT and CDR2 as FQNNGV. The CDR3 spans 15 residues, from the cysteine through the phenylalanine. CDR3 DNA is the only sequence kept; it has 45 bases, read in frame from the first base. Compared with germline, V lacks 5 bases and J lacks 4 bases; bases without a gene match: 8.